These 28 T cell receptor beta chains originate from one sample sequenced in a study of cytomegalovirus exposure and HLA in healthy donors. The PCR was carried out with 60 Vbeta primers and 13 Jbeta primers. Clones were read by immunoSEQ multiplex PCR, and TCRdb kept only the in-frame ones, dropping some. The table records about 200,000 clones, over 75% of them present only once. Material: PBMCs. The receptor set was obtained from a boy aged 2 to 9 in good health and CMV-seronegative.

The CDR3 nucleotides read TGTGCCAGCAGCTTAGCCGGGGGACGCCCGAACACTGAAGCTTTCTTT. Translated, it gives CASSLAGGRPNTEAFF. The V and J genes are TRBV7-2 and TRBJ1-1; D may be TRBD1 (5 bases). The CDR3 has 16 residues. Trimming removed 0 bases from V and 1 base from J, with 12 bases in between. Germline-derived CDR1 and CDR2 are SGHTA and FQGNSA.

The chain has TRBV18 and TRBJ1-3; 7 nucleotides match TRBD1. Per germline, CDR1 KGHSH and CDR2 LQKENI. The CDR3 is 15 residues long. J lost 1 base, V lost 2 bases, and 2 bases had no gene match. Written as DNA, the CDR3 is TGTGCCAGCTCACCATTGACAGGGTCTGGAAACACCATATATTTT. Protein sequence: CASSPLTGSGNTIYF.

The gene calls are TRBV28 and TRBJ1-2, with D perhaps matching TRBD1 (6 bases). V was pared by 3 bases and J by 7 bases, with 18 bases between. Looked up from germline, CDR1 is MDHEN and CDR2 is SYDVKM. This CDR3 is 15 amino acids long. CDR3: CASSFSGGKVSGYTF. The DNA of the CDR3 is TGTGCCAGCAGTTTTTCTGGGGGCAAAGTCAGTGGCTACACCTTC.

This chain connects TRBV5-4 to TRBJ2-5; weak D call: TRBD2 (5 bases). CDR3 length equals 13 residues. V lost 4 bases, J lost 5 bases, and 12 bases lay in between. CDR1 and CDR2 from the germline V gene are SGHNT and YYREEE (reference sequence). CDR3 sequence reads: CASSTDWEETQYF. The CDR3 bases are TGTGCCAGCAGCACTGACTGGGAGGAGACCCAGTACTTC.

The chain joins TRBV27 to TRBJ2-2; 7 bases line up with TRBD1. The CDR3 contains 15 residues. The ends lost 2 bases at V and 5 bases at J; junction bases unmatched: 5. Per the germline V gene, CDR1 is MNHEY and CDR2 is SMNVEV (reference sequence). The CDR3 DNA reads TGTGCCAGCAGTTTAGAGGGGGCCTGGACCGGGGAGCTGTTTTTT. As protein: CASSLEGAWTGELFF.

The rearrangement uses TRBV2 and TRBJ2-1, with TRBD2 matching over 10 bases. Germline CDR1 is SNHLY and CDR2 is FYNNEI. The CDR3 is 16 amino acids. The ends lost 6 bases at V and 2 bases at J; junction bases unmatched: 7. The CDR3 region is CASRGRSGGAYNEQFF. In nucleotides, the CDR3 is TGTGCCAGCAGGGGGCGAAGCGGGGGGGCCTACAATGAGCAGTTCTTC.

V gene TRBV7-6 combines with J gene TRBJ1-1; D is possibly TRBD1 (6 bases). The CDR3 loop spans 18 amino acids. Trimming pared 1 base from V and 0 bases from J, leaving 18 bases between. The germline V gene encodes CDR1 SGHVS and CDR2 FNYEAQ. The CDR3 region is CASSLVSWQGIMNTEAFF. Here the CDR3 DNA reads TGTGCCAGCAGCTTAGTTTCATGGCAGGGGATCATGAACACTGAAGCTTTCTTT.

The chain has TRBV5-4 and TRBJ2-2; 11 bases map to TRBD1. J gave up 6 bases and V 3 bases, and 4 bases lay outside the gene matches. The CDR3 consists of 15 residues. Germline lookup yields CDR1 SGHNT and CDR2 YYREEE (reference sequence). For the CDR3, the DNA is TGTGCCAGCAGCTCGGACAGGGGGCGACCCGGGGAGCTGTTTTTT. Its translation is CASSSDRGRPGELFF.

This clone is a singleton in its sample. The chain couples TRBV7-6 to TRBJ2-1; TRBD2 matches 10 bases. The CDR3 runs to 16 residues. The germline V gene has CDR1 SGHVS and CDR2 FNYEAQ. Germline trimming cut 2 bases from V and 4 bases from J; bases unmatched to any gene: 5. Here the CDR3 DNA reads TGTGCCAGCAGCTTACCTAGCGGGGGACCTTACAATGAGCAGTTCTTC. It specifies CASSLPSGGPYNEQFF.

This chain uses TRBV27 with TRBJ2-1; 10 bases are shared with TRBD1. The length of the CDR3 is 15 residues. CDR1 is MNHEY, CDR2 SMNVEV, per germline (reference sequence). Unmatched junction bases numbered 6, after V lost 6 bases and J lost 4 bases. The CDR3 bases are TGTGCCAGCAGGACCCGGGACAGGGGTTACAATGAGCAGTTCTTC. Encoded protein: CASRTRDRGYNEQFF.

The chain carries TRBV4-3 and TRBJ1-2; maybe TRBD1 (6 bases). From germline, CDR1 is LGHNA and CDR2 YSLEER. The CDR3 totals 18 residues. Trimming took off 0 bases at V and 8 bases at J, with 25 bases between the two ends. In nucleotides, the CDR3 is TGCGCCAGCAGCCAAGATGATCGTTCCAGGGGCCTTTATCGGGGCTACACCTTC. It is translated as CASSQDDRSRGLYRGYTF.

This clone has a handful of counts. Written as DNA, the CDR3 is TGTGCCAGCAGCGGACTCAAGACTGAAGCTTTCTTT. Protein: CASSGLKTEAFF. This chain joins TRBV7-9 and TRBJ1-1; D unclear. There are 12 residues in the CDR3. From germline, CDR1 is SEHNR and CDR2 FQNEAQ (reference sequence). The V end lost 5 bases, the J end lost 5 bases, and 9 bases lay between the germline ends. Combining the CDR3 with reference TRBV7-9 and TRBJ1-1 gives the whole variable domain DTGVSQNPRHKITKRGQNVTFRCDPISEHNRLYWYRQTLGQGPEFLTYFQNEAQLEKSRLLSDRFSAERPKGSFSTLEIQRTEQGDSAMYLCASSGLKTEAFFGQGTRLTVV.

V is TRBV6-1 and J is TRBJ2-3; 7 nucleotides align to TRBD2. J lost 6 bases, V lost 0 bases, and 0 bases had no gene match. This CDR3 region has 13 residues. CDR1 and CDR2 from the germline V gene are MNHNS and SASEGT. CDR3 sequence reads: CASSEAGGDTQYF. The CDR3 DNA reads TGTGCCAGCAGTGAAGCGGGAGGGGATACGCAGTATTTT.

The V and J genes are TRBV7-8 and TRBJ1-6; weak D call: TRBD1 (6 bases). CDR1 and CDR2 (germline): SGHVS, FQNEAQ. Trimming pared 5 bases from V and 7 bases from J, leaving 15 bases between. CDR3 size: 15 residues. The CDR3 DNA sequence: TGTGCCAGCAGCCCACTCCGACAGGCCAATTCACCCCTCCACTTT. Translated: CASSPLRQANSPLHF.

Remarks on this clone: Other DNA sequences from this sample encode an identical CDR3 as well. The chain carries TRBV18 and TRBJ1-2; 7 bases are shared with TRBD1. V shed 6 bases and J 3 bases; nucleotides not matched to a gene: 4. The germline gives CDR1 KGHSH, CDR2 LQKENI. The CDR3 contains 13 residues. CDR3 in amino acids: CASSLDRDYGYTF. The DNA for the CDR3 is TGTGCCAGCTCGCTTGACAGGGACTATGGCTACACCTTC.

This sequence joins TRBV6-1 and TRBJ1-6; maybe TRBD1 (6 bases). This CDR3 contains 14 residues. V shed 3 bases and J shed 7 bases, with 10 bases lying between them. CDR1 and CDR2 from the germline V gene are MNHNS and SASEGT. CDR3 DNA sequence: TGTGCCAGCAGTGACAGGGGATTGAATTCACCCCTCCACTTT. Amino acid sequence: CASSDRGLNSPLHF.

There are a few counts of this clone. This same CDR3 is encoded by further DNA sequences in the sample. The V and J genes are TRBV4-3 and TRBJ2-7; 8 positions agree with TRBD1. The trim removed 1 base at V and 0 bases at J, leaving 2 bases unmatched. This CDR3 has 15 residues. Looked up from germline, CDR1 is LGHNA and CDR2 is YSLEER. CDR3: CASSQGTGSSYEQYF. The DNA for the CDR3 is TGCGCCAGCAGCCAAGGGACAGGGAGCTCCTACGAGCAGTACTTC.

CDR3: CASSPLGGNYGYTF. Here the CDR3 DNA reads TGTGCCAGCAGCCCCCTAGGTGGGAACTATGGCTACACCTTC. The chain recombines TRBV7-2 with TRBJ1-2, with unresolved D. The CDR3 runs to 14 residues. Germline CDR1 reads SGHTA; CDR2 reads FQGNSA. The V end was cut by 5 bases, the J end by 2 bases, with 12 bases between.

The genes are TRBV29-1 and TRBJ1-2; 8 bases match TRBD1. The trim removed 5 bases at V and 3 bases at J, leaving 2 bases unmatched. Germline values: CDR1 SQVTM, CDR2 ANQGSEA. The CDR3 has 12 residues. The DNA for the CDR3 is TGCAGCGTTCAGGGGGCAGACTATGGCTACACCTTC. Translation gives CSVQGADYGYTF.

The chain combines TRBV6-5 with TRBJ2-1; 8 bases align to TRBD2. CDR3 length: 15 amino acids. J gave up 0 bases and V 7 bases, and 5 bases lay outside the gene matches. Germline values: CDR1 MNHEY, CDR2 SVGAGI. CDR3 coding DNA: TGTGCCAGCACACGGGGGGGAAGCTCCTACAATGAGCAGTTCTTC. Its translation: CASTRGGSSYNEQFF.

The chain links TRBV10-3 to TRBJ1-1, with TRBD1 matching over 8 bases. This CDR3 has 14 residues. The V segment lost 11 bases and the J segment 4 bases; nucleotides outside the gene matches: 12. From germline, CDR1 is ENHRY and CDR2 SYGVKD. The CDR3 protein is CAVSGQGLRTEAFF. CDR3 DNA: TGTGCCGTAAGTGGACAGGGTCTTCGCACTGAAGCTTTCTTT.

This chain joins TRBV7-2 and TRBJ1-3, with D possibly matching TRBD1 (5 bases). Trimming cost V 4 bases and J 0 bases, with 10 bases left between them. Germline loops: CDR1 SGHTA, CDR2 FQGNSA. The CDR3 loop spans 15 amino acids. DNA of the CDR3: TGTGCCAGCAGCTCCCAGGGATTCTCTGGAAACACCATATATTTT. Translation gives CASSSQGFSGNTIYF.

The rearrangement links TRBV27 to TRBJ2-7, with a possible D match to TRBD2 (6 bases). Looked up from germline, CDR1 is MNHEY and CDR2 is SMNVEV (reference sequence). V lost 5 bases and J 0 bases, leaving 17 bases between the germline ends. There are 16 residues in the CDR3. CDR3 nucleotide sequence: TGTGCCAGCAGTGGTAGCCGGGAGCCCAGCTCCTACGAGCAGTACTTC. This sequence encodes CASSGSREPSSYEQYF.

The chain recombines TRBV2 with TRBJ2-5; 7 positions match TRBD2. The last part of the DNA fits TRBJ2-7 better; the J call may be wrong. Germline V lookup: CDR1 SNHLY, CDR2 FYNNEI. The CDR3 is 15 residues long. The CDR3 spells CASSTRLADSYEQYF. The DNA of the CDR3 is TGTGCCAGCAGTACCCGACTAGCCGACTCCTACGAGCAGTACTTC.

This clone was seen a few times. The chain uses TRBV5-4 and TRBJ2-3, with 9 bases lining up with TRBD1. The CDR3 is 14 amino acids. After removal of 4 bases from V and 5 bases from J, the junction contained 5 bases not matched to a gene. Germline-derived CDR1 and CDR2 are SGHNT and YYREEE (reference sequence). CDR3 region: CASSRDRAKDTQYF. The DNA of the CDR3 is TGTGCCAGCAGCCGGGACAGGGCAAAAGATACGCAGTATTTT.

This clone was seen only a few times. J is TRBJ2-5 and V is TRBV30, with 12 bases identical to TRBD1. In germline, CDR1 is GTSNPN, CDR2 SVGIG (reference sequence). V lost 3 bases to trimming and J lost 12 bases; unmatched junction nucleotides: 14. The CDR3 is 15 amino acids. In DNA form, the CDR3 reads TGTGCCTGGAGCGGACCGGGGACAGGGGGCCCCCTGGAGTACTTC. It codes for CAWSGPGTGGPLEYF.

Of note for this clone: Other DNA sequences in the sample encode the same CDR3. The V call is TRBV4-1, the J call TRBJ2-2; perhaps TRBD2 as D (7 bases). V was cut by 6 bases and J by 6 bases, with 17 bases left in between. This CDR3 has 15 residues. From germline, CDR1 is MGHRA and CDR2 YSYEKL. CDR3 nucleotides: TGCGCCAGCAGTAGAGAAGGGGGGGCCCCCGGGGAGCTGTTTTTT. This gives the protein CASSREGGAPGELFF.

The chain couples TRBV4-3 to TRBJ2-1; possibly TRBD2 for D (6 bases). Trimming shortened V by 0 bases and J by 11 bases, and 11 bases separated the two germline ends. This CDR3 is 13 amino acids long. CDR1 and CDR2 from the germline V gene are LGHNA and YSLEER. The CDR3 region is CASSQDLGLKQFF. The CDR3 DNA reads TGCGCCAGCAGCCAAGATCTCGGACTAAAGCAGTTCTTC.